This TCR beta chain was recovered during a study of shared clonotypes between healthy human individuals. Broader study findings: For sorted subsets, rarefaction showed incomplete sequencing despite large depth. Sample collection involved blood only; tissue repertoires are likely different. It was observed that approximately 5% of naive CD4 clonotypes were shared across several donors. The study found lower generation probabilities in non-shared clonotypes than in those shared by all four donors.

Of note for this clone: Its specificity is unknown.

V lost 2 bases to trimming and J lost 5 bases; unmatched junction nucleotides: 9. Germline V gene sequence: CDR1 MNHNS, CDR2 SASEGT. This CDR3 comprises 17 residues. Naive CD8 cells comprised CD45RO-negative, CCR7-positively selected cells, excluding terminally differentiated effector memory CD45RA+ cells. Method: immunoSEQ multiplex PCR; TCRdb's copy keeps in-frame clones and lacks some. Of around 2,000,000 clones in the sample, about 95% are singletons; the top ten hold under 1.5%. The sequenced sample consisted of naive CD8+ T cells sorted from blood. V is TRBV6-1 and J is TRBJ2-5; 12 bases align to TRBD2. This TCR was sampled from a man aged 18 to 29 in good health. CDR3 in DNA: TGTGCCAGCAGTGAATGGCTAGCGGGGGGGCCAGAGGAGACCCAGTACTTC. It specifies CASSEWLAGGPEETQYF.